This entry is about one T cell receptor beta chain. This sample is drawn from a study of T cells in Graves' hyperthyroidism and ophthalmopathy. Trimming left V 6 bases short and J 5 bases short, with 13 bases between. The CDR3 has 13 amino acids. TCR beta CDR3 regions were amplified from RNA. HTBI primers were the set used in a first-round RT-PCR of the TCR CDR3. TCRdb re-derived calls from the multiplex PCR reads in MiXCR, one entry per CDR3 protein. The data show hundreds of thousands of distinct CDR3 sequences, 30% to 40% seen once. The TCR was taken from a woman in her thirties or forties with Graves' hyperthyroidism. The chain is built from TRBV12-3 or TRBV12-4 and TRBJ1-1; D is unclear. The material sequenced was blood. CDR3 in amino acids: CASSWGGRTEAFF. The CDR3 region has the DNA TGTGCCAGCAGCTGGGGAGGTCGGACTGAAGCTTTCTTT.